The clone carrying this TCR beta chain was counted once. Its specificity is not known. The data were obtained in a study of beta chain features in type 1 diabetes. Isolated RNA was reverse transcribed in full, so expressed TCRB transcripts were sequenced. Assay used: immunoSEQ multiplex PCR; TCRdb lists only in-frame clones, some missing. The data hold under 350,000 clones, with roughly 25% observed a single time. Overall study findings and caveats: Researchers report that Type 1 diabetes patients had moderately but significantly shorter TCRB CDR3s across all four CD4+ subsets.

The sequencing sample was made of naive CD4+ T cells from blood. This sequence was found in a woman under 40 with type 1 diabetes.

CDR3 protein: CASSPYSGAAYEQYF. CDR3 sequence (DNA): TGTGCCAGCTCACCCTATAGCGGGGCAGCATACGAGCAGTACTTC. This chain uses TRBV18 with TRBJ2-7; the match to TRBD2 covers 8 bases. The trim removed 3 bases at V and 4 bases at J, leaving 8 bases unmatched. The CDR3 runs 15 residues. Looked up from germline, CDR1 is KGHSH and CDR2 is LQKENI. Full variable domain (missing parts from reference TRBV18 and TRBJ2-7): NAGVMQNPRHLVRRRGQEARLRCSPMKGHSHVYWYRQLPEEGLKFMVYLQKENIIDESGMPKERFSAEFPKEGPSILRIQQVVRGDSAAYFCASSPYSGAAYEQYFGPGTRLTVT.